This T cell receptor beta chain was sequenced during a study of cytomegalovirus exposure and HLA in healthy donors. Notes on the study in general: Later analysis identified 16,000 or so TCR beta sequences associated with HLA alleles, using a false discovery rate threshold of 0.05.

The V and J ends lost 7 bases and 2 bases respectively, with 11 bases between them. Germline values: CDR1 SQVTM, CDR2 ANQGSEA. This CDR3 contains 12 residues. PCR amplification relied on 60 Vbeta primers (plus 13 Jbeta primers). Method: immunoSEQ multiplex PCR; TCRdb's copy keeps in-frame clones and lacks some. The sample includes 160,000 or so clones, about 80% seen only once; the top ten take 1.3%. The sample holds one count of this clone. Its antigen is unknown. Sample: PBMCs. This TCR was sampled from a man aged 25 to 40 in good health and CMV-seronegative. The V gene is TRBV29-1, the J gene TRBJ1-1; a weak D match, TRBD1 (5 bases). CDR3 DNA sequence: TGCAGCGCGGGGGGGAGAAACACTGAAGCTTTCTTT. Encoded protein: CSAGGRNTEAFF.